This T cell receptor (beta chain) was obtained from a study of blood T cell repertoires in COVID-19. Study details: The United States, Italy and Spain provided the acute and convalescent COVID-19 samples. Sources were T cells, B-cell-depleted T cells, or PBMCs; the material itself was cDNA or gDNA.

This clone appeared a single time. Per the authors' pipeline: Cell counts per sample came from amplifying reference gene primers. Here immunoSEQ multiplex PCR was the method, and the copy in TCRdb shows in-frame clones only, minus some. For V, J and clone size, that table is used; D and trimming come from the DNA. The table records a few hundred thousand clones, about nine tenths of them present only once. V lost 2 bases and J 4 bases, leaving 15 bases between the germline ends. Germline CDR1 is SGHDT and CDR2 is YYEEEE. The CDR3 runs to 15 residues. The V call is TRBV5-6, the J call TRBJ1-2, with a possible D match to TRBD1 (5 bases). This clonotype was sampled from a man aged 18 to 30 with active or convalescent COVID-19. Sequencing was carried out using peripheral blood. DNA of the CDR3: TGTGCCAGCAGCTTACTACGGGGGTCTTCCTATGGCTACACCTTC. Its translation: CASSLLRGSSYGYTF.